These 25 T cell receptor beta chains were all obtained from the same sample, sequenced in a study of blood T cells in healthy people across ages (dated by TCRdb to about 2015). Library preparation employed 5' RACE. TCRdb shows the sequencer as Illumina HiSeq 2500. The second PCR ran for about 6 to 12 cycles and used a J-beta primer mix along with a sample-barcoded 5' primer. Using fastp trimming at Q25 and MiXCR clonotype assembly, TCRdb reanalyzed the public sequencing data and kept in-frame beta chains. Merged by CDR3 protein, the rows form single entries marked with the most common genes and DNA. Present in this sample are approximately 1,000,000 distinct CDR3 sequences, around two fifths of which were seen just once. The ten biggest clones cover about 12% of the sample. Sequencing input: blood. All receptors come from a man aged 18 to 35 in good health.

The genes are TRBV3-1 and TRBJ1-4; no firm D call. Germline V gives CDR1 LGHDT, CDR2 YNNKEL (reference sequence). Deletions cut 2 bases from V and 7 bases from J, with 14 bases between. The CDR3 is 15 residues long. The CDR3 DNA follows: TGTGCCAGCAGCCAATCACAGCTTAAGGGTGAAAAACTGTTTTTT. It codes for CASSQSQLKGEKLFF.

This clonotype has just one count. This chain joins TRBV27 and TRBJ2-5; TRBD1 agrees at 7 bases. V lost 9 bases to trimming and J lost 1 base; unmatched junction nucleotides: 5. Germline V gene lookup returns CDR1 MNHEY and CDR2 SMNVEV (reference sequence). CDR3 length: 13 residues. CDR3 sequence reads: CARGTVFQETQYF. CDR3 sequence (DNA): TGTGCCAGGGGGACAGTTTTCCAAGAGACCCAGTACTTC.

The chain uses TRBV20-1 and TRBJ2-4, with 7 bases matching TRBD1. CDR1 DFQATT and CDR2 SNEGSKA come from the germline V gene (reference sequence). This CDR3 has 15 residues. V shed 2 bases and J 14 bases; nucleotides not matched to a gene: 18. CDR3 in DNA: TGCAGTGCTAGATTTGGGGTAAACCGGGACAGTGTTGAGTACTTC. Protein sequence: CSARFGVNRDSVEYF.

V and J are TRBV7-2 and TRBJ1-2; D is uncertain. Germline CDR1 reads SGHTA; CDR2 reads FQGNSA. V gave up 3 bases and J gave up 5 bases, with 10 bases separating them. This CDR3 has 13 amino acids. The CDR3 sequence: CASSLIQAYGYTF. CDR3 sequence (DNA): TGTGCCAGCAGCTTGATCCAGGCGTATGGCTACACCTTC.

The J gene is TRBJ2-1, the V gene TRBV27; D tentatively reads TRBD1 or TRBD2 (5 bases each). CDR1 and CDR2 (germline): MNHEY, SMNVEV (reference sequence). V was pared by 2 bases and J by 4 bases, with 12 bases between. This CDR3 region has 15 residues. CDR3 coding DNA: TGTGCCAGCAGTTTAATTCGGGACGGATACAATGAGCAGTTCTTC. Its protein product is CASSLIRDGYNEQFF.

This clonotype has a count of ten or more. The V call is TRBV5-1, the J call TRBJ2-1, with D possibly being TRBD1 or TRBD2 (6 bases each). CDR1 and CDR2 (germline): SGHRS, YFSETQ. This CDR3 region has 11 residues. V lost 0 bases and J 12 bases, leaving 7 bases between the germline ends. The CDR3 reads CASSLEGGQFF. The CDR3 nucleotides are TGCGCCAGCAGCTTGGAGGGGGGGCAGTTCTTC.

The chain's CDR3 is CASSPTGQENTGELFF. CDR3 DNA: TGTGCCAGCTCCCCGACTGGACAAGAGAACACCGGGGAGCTGTTTTTT. This sequence joins TRBV6-6 and TRBJ2-2; weak D call: TRBD1 (5 bases). Germline V gives CDR1 MNHNY, CDR2 SVGAGI (reference sequence). The CDR3 has 16 residues. Trimming shortened V by 8 bases and J by 1 base, and 17 bases separated the two germline ends.

Only a few counts were recorded for this clonotype. This chain connects TRBV9 to TRBJ2-5; TRBD1 agrees at 7 bases. Per the germline V gene, CDR1 is SGDLS and CDR2 is YYNGEE. V dropped 4 bases and J dropped 3; count of bases not matched to a gene: 6. The CDR3 runs 14 residues. CDR3 nucleotides: TGTGCCAGCAGCCTAGGGGGCTCAGAAGAGACCCAGTACTTC. It yields the protein CASSLGGSEETQYF. The entire variable domain, with the rest obtained from reference TRBV9 and TRBJ2-5, is as follows: DSGVTQTPKHLITATGQRVTLRCSPRSGDLSVYWYQQSLDQGLQFLIQYYNGEERAKGNILERFSAQQFPDLHSELNLSSLELGDSALYFCASSLGGSEETQYFGPGTRLLVL.

The chain joins TRBV2 to TRBJ1-1; 7 bases fit TRBD1. CDR3 length equals 16 residues. Germline V gene sequence: CDR1 SNHLY, CDR2 FYNNEI. Unmatched junction bases numbered 11, after V lost 5 bases and J lost 2 bases. The CDR3 reads CASSLKGAQGNTEAFF. Here the CDR3 DNA reads TGTGCCAGCAGTCTTAAGGGGGCGCAAGGAAACACTGAAGCTTTCTTT.

The rearrangement uses TRBV7-2 and TRBJ2-4, with 10 positions matching TRBD1. The CDR3 is 16 residues long. V was clipped by 1 base and J by 2 bases; unmatched bases: 2. The germline CDR1 and CDR2 sequences are SGHTA and FQGNSA. CDR3: CASSLGTGGTKNIQYF. The CDR3 DNA follows: TGTGCCAGCAGCTTAGGGACAGGGGGGACCAAAAACATTCAGTACTTC.

The rearrangement links TRBV4-1 to TRBJ1-2; the match to TRBD1 covers 7 bases. The CDR3 covers 15 residues. Per germline, CDR1 MGHRA and CDR2 YSYEKL. V shed 2 bases, J shed 4 bases, and the junction held 7 bases outside the gene matches. The CDR3 here is CASSQLGGALYGYTF. CDR3 nucleotides: TGCGCCAGCAGCCAATTAGGGGGCGCCCTCTATGGCTACACCTTC.

Comment on this clonotype: This may be a read error, as it is one base from a much larger clone. The genes are TRBV12-3 or TRBV12-4 and TRBJ1-6, with D perhaps matching TRBD1 (5 bases). This CDR3 contains 13 residues. In DNA form, the CDR3 reads TGTGCCAGCAGTTTAGTTCAGGGTTCACCCCCCCACTTT. It specifies CASSLVQGSPPHF.

The chain uses TRBV7-3 and TRBJ1-1; TRBD1 might be the D (5 bases). The CDR3 is made up of 15 amino acids. Germline V CDR1 and CDR2: SGHTA, FQGTGA. V dropped 5 bases and J dropped 1 base, with 14 bases sitting between them. CDR3 loop: CASSLPGLWNTEAFF. DNA for the CDR3: TGTGCCAGCAGCCTTCCGGGACTCTGGAACACTGAAGCTTTCTTT.

This clonotype was picked up a small number of times. This chain links TRBV4-3 with TRBJ1-3, with 8 bases aligning to TRBD1. V shed 0 bases and J 0 bases; nucleotides not matched to a gene: 7. The CDR3 extends over 18 amino acids. Germline-derived CDR1 and CDR2 are LGHNA and YSLEER. In DNA form, the CDR3 reads TGCGCCAGCAGCCAAGACCAACCAGGGGGCCTCTCTGGAAACACCATATATTTT. This codes for CASSQDQPGGLSGNTIYF.

This clonotype was seen only a few times. The chain links TRBV6-6 to TRBJ2-3; 10 bases agree with TRBD2. J was trimmed by 4 bases and V by 2 bases; bases with no gene match: 6. This CDR3 is 16 amino acids long. The germline V gene encodes CDR1 MNHNY and CDR2 SVGAGI (reference sequence). CDR3 amino acids: CASSYGTSEEADTQYF. The CDR3 DNA follows: TGTGCCAGCAGTTACGGGACTAGCGAAGAGGCAGATACGCAGTATTTT.

J is TRBJ1-5 and V is TRBV5-6, with D perhaps matching TRBD1 (5 bases). There are 12 residues in the CDR3. V was clipped by 6 bases and J by 8 bases, with 12 bases between them. Per the germline V gene, CDR1 is SGHDT and CDR2 is YYEEEE. The CDR3 loop is CASTQGGKPQHF. CDR3 in DNA: TGTGCCAGCACCCAGGGAGGCAAGCCCCAGCATTTT.

V gene TRBV12-3 or TRBV12-4 combines with J gene TRBJ1-1, with unresolved D. CDR3 length: 10 amino acids. This CDR3 reads CAVGLTEAFF. CDR3 DNA: TGTGCGGTTGGGCTCACTGAAGCTTTCTTT.

With regard to this clonotype: This CDR3 is missing its conserved last phenylalanine or tryptophan, likely due to a read error. The gene calls are TRBV10-3 and TRBJ1-2; the match to TRBD1 covers 7 bases. Per the germline V gene, CDR1 is ENHRY and CDR2 is SYGVKD. The CDR3 runs 15 residues. This CDR3 reads CALSEQTGFNYGYTL. The CDR3 DNA is TGTGCCCTCAGTGAGCAGACAGGGTTTAACTATGGCTACACCCTC.

This clonotype was seen a few times. This chain joins TRBV20-1 and TRBJ2-7; the match to TRBD1 covers 10 bases. The CDR3 contains 15 residues. The germline gives CDR1 DFQATT, CDR2 SNEGSKA (reference sequence). Unmatched junction bases numbered 4, after V lost 0 bases and J lost 2 bases. Here the CDR3 DNA reads TGCAGTGCTAGAGACGACGACAGGGGGCCCTACGAGCAGTACTTC. It yields the protein CSARDDDRGPYEQYF.

The table lists this clonotype with a few counts. The V call is TRBV6-1, the J call TRBJ2-7; 7 bases are a match to TRBD1. Per the germline V gene, CDR1 is MNHNS and CDR2 is SASEGT. The V gene end was trimmed by 8 bases and the J gene end by 0 bases; junction bases not matched to a gene: 4. The CDR3 is 13 residues long. The CDR3: CASPGQSSYEQYF. CDR3 nucleotides: TGTGCCAGCCCGGGACAGAGCTCCTACGAGCAGTACTTC.

On this clonotype itself: Here the CDR3 omits its conserved ending phenylalanine or tryptophan, so a read error is the likely source. This chain links TRBV4-1 with TRBJ2-5; D ambiguous. In germline, CDR1 is MGHRA, CDR2 YSYEKL. Trimming took off 5 bases at V and 3 bases at J, with 13 bases between the two ends. The CDR3 loop spans 14 amino acids. CDR3 coding DNA: TGCGCCAGCAGCGATATCCCAAGGGAAGAGACCCAGTACTTA. This gives the protein CASSDIPREETQYL.

This clonotype was detected a few times. This sequence joins TRBV12-3 or TRBV12-4 and TRBJ2-3, with 14 bases fitting TRBD2. The CDR3 has 18 amino acids. With 6 bases clipped from V and 0 bases from J, the junction kept 8 bases outside the gene matches. CDR3 region: CASRTGTSGGPSTDTQYF. CDR3 nucleotide sequence: TGTGCCAGCAGGACCGGGACTAGCGGGGGACCCAGCACAGATACGCAGTATTTT.

The chain carries TRBV9 and TRBJ2-1; 8 bases fit TRBD2. V lost 0 bases, J lost 4 bases, and 6 bases stayed unmatched. Germline CDR1 is SGDLS and CDR2 is YYNGEE. The CDR3 spans 16 residues. The CDR3 protein is CASSVDAGGPYNEQFF. In nucleotides, the CDR3 is TGTGCCAGCAGCGTAGACGCGGGGGGTCCGTACAATGAGCAGTTCTTC.

In its sample, this clonotype was seen many times. The chain carries TRBV29-1 and TRBJ2-4, with D possibly TRBD1 on 5 matching bases. Germline CDR1 SQVTM, CDR2 ANQGSEA. The CDR3 sequence is 13 residues long. Trimming cost V 6 bases and J 8 bases, with 17 bases left between them. CDR3 nucleotide sequence: TGCAGCGTCCGCCCCCGCCTAGGGGACATTCAGTACTTC. Translation: CSVRPRLGDIQYF.

This chain links TRBV12-3 or TRBV12-4 with TRBJ2-1; a weak D match, TRBD2 (5 bases). Trimming shortened V by 5 bases and J by 6 bases, and 11 bases separated the two germline ends. The CDR3 totals 13 residues. The CDR3 is CASSVVLANEQFF. The CDR3 DNA follows: TGTGCCAGCAGTGTGGTCCTAGCCAATGAGCAGTTCTTC.